The clone carrying this T cell receptor beta chain was detected many times. This record belongs to a study of T-cell reconstitution after alpha-beta-depleted transplantation in children. Unique molecular identifiers featured in how the TCRbeta library was prepared. TCRdb re-derived calls from the PCR reads in MiXCR, one entry per CDR3 protein. The sample lists about 610,000 distinct CDR3 sequences, about 11% occurring once. The CDR3 has 16 residues. V lost 4 bases to trimming and J lost 0 bases, with 14 bases between them. Germline V gene data show CDR1 as MNHEY and CDR2 as SMNVEV (reference sequence).

The origin of this receptor is a human donor who donated a stem cell graft to a child with acute myeloid leukemia. This chain links TRBV27 with TRBJ2-3; no definite D call. Sample: PBMCs from the stem cell graft donor, taken from the stem cell graft. DNA of the CDR3: TGTGCCAGCAGTTCTTGGACGCCGCTCAGCACAGATACGCAGTATTTT. This codes for CASSSWTPLSTDTQYF.